This entry lists 2 T cell receptor beta chains sequenced from one sample in a study of blood T cells in healthy people across ages. Through a sample-barcoded 5' primer and a J-beta primer mix, a second PCR was run for roughly 6 to 11 cycles. In TCRdb, the 5' RACE reads were re-called with MiXCR into one record per CDR3 protein. The data contain 650,000 to 900,000 distinct CDR3 sequences, about 62% of them singletons. The source material was blood. Receptors were obtained from a young man in good health.

This clonotype was seen many times. The chain's CDR3 is CASSPRGQGGLNSPLHF. The CDR3 coding sequence is TGTGCCAGCAGTCCGAGGGGACAGGGAGGCCTTAATTCACCCCTCCACTTT. J is TRBJ1-6 and V is TRBV27, with 9 bases aligning to TRBD1. Germline V gene lookup returns CDR1 MNHEY and CDR2 SMNVEV (reference sequence). The trim removed 5 bases at V and 6 bases at J, leaving 11 bases unmatched. The CDR3 loop spans 17 amino acids.

In this sample, this clonotype turned up a few times. The gene calls are TRBV7-2 and TRBJ2-7, with 7 bases aligning to TRBD2. The V and J ends lost 1 base and 7 bases, in that order; junction bases with no gene match: 19. CDR1 and CDR2 from the germline V gene are SGHTA and FQGNSA. The CDR3 runs 18 residues. Written as DNA, the CDR3 is TGTGCCAGCAGCTTAGTTAGATTCGGGCGGGGGAACCTAAGGGAGCAGTACTTC. As protein: CASSLVRFGRGNLREQYF.